This is a list of T cell receptor beta chains from one sample in a study of blood T cells in healthy people across ages. In TCRdb, the 5' RACE reads were re-called with MiXCR into one record per CDR3 protein. This sample yields about 810,000 distinct CDR3 sequences, of which roughly 34% are seen a single time; about an eighth belongs to the top ten. What was sequenced was blood. Receptors were obtained from a man aged 18 to 30 in good health. CDR3s include the opening cysteine and the closing phenylalanine or tryptophan. The order of the fields is CDR3 length, clone size, V gene, J gene, D gene, CDR3 protein, CDR3 DNA. A D gene is named only where the DNA matches it firmly. Only part of the rows carry a size: once, few, many, or a class if the clone is expanded.

13	.	TRBV7-2	TRBJ1-2	TRBD1	CASSGQGDYGYTF	TGTGCCAGCAGCGGACAGGGCGACTATGGCTACACCTTC
13	.	TRBV6-5	TRBJ2-7	.	CASSFRTCYEQYF	TGTGCCAGCAGTTTCCGGACCTGCTACGAGCAGTACTTC
14	many	TRBV20-1	TRBJ2-3	.	CSASPPTRTDTQYF	TGCAGTGCCAGCCCCCCGACCCGCACAGATACGCAGTATTTT
15	once	TRBV28	TRBJ2-4	.	CASSFVRRAKNIQYF	TGTGCCAGCAGTTTCGTCAGAAGAGCCAAAAACATTCAGTACTTC
15	many	TRBV4-3	TRBJ1-2	TRBD1	CASSQVTTGYGGYTF	TGCGCCAGCAGCCAAGTAACGACAGGGTATGGGGGCTACACCTTC
16	few	TRBV6-7	TRBJ1-4	.	CASSYDQRPTNEKLFF	TGTGCCAGCAGTTATGACCAAAGACCAACTAATGAAAAACTGTTTTTT
16	many	TRBV5-1	TRBJ2-3	.	CASSAGQSSSTDTQYF	TGCGCCAGCAGCGCCGGACAGAGCTCTAGCACAGATACGCAGTATTTT
11	many	TRBV12-3/TRBV12-4	TRBJ2-3	.	CASSPIDTQYF	TGTGCCAGCAGCCCGATAGATACGCAGTATTTT
13	few	TRBV20-1	TRBJ1-2	.	CSARARPTYGYTF	TGCAGTGCCAGGGCCCGGCCGACCTATGGCTACACCTTC
17	few	TRBV4-3	TRBJ2-2	.	CASSQDRGTENTGELFF	TGCGCCAGCAGCCAAGATCGGGGGACAGAGAACACCGGGGAGCTGTTTTTT
16	.	TRBV4-1	TRBJ2-6	.	CASSQEKGPGANVLTF	TGCGCCAGCAGCCAAGAAAAGGGGCCCGGGGCCAACGTCCTGACTTTC
17	few	TRBV12-3/TRBV12-4	TRBJ2-1	.	CASSTPPPESSYNEQFF	TGTGCCAGCAGCACTCCCCCCCCGGAGAGCTCCTACAATGAGCAGTTCTTC
11	.	TRBV20-1	TRBJ2-5	.	CSARVGGPQYF	TGCAGTGCTAGAGTAGGGGGTCCCCAGTACTTC
12	.	TRBV29-1	TRBJ1-2	TRBD1	CSVPGTGYVYTF	TGCAGCGTACCCGGGACAGGGTACGTCTACACCTTC
17	.	TRBV12-3/TRBV12-4	TRBJ1-6	TRBD1	CASSRLFDRAFDSPLHF	TGTGCCAGCAGTCGCCTCTTTGACAGGGCGTTCGATTCACCCCTCCACTTT
13	.	TRBV5-1	TRBJ2-3	.	CASSLHYTDTQYF	TGCGCCAGCAGCTTGCATTACACAGATACGCAGTATTTT
16	few	TRBV4-3	TRBJ2-3	TRBD2	CASSQDTGGGTDTQYF	TGCGCCAGCAGCCAAGATACGGGGGGTGGCACAGATACGCAGTATTTT
16	.	TRBV5-1	TRBJ1-4	TRBD1	CASSPDPGQGDEKLFF	TGCGCCAGCAGCCCGGATCCGGGACAGGGGGATGAAAAACTGTTTTTT
15	few	TRBV9	TRBJ1-2	TRBD1	CASSERDRVWNGYTF	TGTGCCAGCAGCGAACGGGACAGGGTTTGGAATGGCTACACCTTC
13	few	TRBV10-3	TRBJ2-1	TRBD1	CAISESMGTVAFF	TGTGCCATCAGTGAGTCGATGGGGACAGTGGCGTTCTTC
15	.	TRBV30	TRBJ2-5	TRBD1	CAWSVRDRFQETQYF	TGTGCCTGGAGTGTACGGGACAGGTTCCAAGAGACCCAGTACTTC
15	few	TRBV4-3	TRBJ2-5	.	CASSQDLGTPNEQYF	TGCGCCAGCAGCCAAGATTTGGGGACTCCCAATGAGCAGTACTTC
15	.	TRBV27	TRBJ1-5	.	CASSLLSQGNQPQHF	TGTGCCAGCAGTTTACTTTCTCAGGGCAATCAGCCCCAGCATTTT
14	.	TRBV29-1	TRBJ2-3	TRBD1	CSVSPGQSTDTQYF	TGCAGCGTTTCCCCGGGACAGAGCACAGATACGCAGTATTTT
15	.	TRBV6-6	TRBJ1-1	TRBD1	CASSYAKGADTEAFF	TGTGCCAGCAGTTACGCGAAGGGGGCGGACACTGAAGCTTTCTTT
13	.	TRBV30	TRBJ1-1	.	CAWSETSLGEAFF	TGTGCCTGGAGTGAGACGTCCTTGGGTGAAGCTTTCTTT
16	.	TRBV18	TRBJ2-7	TRBD1	CVSSSPGQGSNYEQYF	TGTGTCAGCTCAAGCCCGGGACAGGGGTCAAACTACGAGCAGTACTTC
16	.	TRBV15	TRBJ1-2	.	CATSRERDGGNYGYTF	TGTGCCACCAGCAGAGAGAGAGATGGGGGTAACTATGGCTACACCTTC
19	.	TRBV12-5	TRBJ2-6	TRBD2	CASGELAGHLDSGANVLTF	TGTGCTAGTGGGGAACTAGCGGGGCACCTTGACTCTGGGGCCAACGTCCTGACTTTC
15	.	TRBV4-2	TRBJ2-2	TRBD2	CASSQAGLPYGELFF	TGTGCCAGCAGCCAGGCGGGACTACCCTACGGGGAGCTGTTTTTT
14	few	TRBV7-3	TRBJ1-6	.	CASSLRRGDSPLHF	TGTGCCAGCAGCTTAAGGAGGGGCGACTCACCCCTCCACTTT
14	.	TRBV21-1	TRBJ1-2	.	CACSIKGADYGYTF	TGTGCCTGCAGCATTAAGGGGGCGGACTATGGCTACACCTTC
12	.	TRBV12-3/TRBV12-4	TRBJ2-3	.	CASTTWADTQYF	TGTGCCAGCACTACCTGGGCAGATACGCAGTATTTT
15	few	TRBV20-1	TRBJ2-1	.	CSARADRSSYNEQFF	TGCAGTGCTAGAGCTGACAGGAGCTCCTACAATGAGCAGTTCTTC
12	.	TRBV6-5	TRBJ2-5	.	CASSYSEGGLYF	TGTGCCAGCAGTTACTCTGAGGGGGGACTGTACTTC
13	few	TRBV27	TRBJ2-7	.	CASSIDLEGEQYF	TGTGCCAGCAGTATTGACTTAGAGGGGGAGCAGTACTTC
15	.	TRBV20-1	TRBJ2-2	.	CSARDGGDITGELFF	TGCAGTGCTAGAGATGGAGGGGACATCACCGGGGAGCTGTTTTTT
15	.	TRBV14	TRBJ2-5	.	CASSQGTAPQETQYF	TGTGCCAGCAGCCAAGGGACAGCCCCCCAAGAGACCCAGTACTTC
13	.	TRBV5-1	TRBJ2-7	.	CASSRTGSHEQYF	TGCGCCAGCAGCCGCACAGGGTCTCACGAGCAGTACTTC
12	many	TRBV5-1	TRBJ2-3	.	CASRPDTDTQYF	TGCGCCAGCCGACCAGACACAGATACGCAGTATTTT
17	few	TRBV20-1	TRBJ1-2	TRBD1	CSARVRDRDVRNYGYTF	TGCAGTGCTAGAGTTCGGGACAGGGACGTAAGGAACTATGGCTACACCTTC
15	.	TRBV4-1	TRBJ2-7	.	CAGSQLTGFSYEQYF	TGCGCCGGCAGCCAATTGACAGGATTCTCCTACGAGCAGTACTTC
18	.	TRBV5-1	TRBJ2-3	.	CASSWPASGDSAPVTQYF	TGCGCCAGCAGCTGGCCGGCATCAGGGGACTCTGCCCCAGTTACGCAGTATTTT
16	.	TRBV20-1	TRBJ2-5	TRBD1	CSARDWLGDRAGEQYF	TGCAGTGCTAGAGATTGGTTAGGGGACAGGGCCGGTGAGCAGTACTTC
14	many	TRBV5-1	TRBJ2-3	.	CASHPGAALDTQYF	TGCGCCAGCCACCCCGGGGCAGCCTTAGATACGCAGTATTTT
14	.	TRBV9	TRBJ2-1	TRBD1	CASSTRDRSDEQFF	TGTGCCAGCAGCACCCGGGACAGGAGCGATGAGCAGTTCTTC
17	few	TRBV5-1	TRBJ2-3	.	CASSLARDGGLRDTQYF	TGCGCCAGCAGCTTGGCCCGGGACGGTGGTTTACGGGATACGCAGTATTTT
13	.	TRBV29-1	TRBJ1-2	.	CSVALEQDYGCTF	TGCAGCGTTGCCCTCGAACAAGACTATGGCTGCACCTTC
15	.	TRBV5-1	TRBJ2-5	.	CASSSFGRGQATQYF	TGCGCCAGCAGCTCCTTCGGACGGGGACAAGCGACCCAGTACTTC
14	.	TRBV10-2	TRBJ2-1	TRBD1	CASDGQGAKETQFF	TGCGCCAGCGACGGACAGGGGGCAAAAGAGACCCAGTTCTTC
18	once	TRBV27	TRBJ1-5	TRBD1	CASSSHTTGGAGNQPQHF	TGTGCCAGCAGTTCACATACCACAGGGGGCGCGGGCAATCAGCCCCAGCATTTT
12	.	TRBV29-1	TRBJ1-1	TRBD1	CSVSTGTTEAFF	TGCAGCGTATCGACAGGGACCACTGAAGCTTTCTTT
15	few	TRBV7-2	TRBJ1-2	TRBD1	CASSLTTTGGWGYTF	TGTGCCAGCAGCTTAACAACTACAGGGGGCTGGGGCTACACCTTC
13	.	TRBV4-1	TRBJ2-1	.	CASSQDPYTEQLF	TGCGCCAGCAGCCAAGACCCCTATACGGAGCAGTTATTC
16	many	TRBV10-3	TRBJ2-1	TRBD1	CAIGSIGQGAYNEQFF	TGTGCCATTGGTTCGATCGGACAGGGTGCCTACAATGAGCAGTTCTTC
14	few	TRBV19	TRBJ1-2	.	CASRRQPENYGYTF	TGTGCCAGTAGAAGACAGCCTGAGAACTATGGCTACACCTTC
14	.	TRBV6-5	TRBJ2-3	.	CASSYAPGADTQYF	TGTGCCAGCAGTTACGCACCGGGTGCAGATACGCAGTATTTT
12	many	TRBV4-3	TRBJ2-1	TRBD2	CASGTSGNEQFF	TGCGCCAGCGGGACTAGCGGGAATGAGCAGTTCTTC
16	.	TRBV7-2	TRBJ1-3	.	CASSFVGGLTGNTIYF	TGTGCCAGCAGCTTTGTAGGGGGATTGACTGGAAACACCATATATTTT
14	.	TRBV2	TRBJ1-1	TRBD1	CASTQGQANTEAFF	TGTGCCAGCACCCAGGGACAGGCGAACACTGAAGCTTTCTTT